This T cell receptor (beta chain) was recovered during a study of blood T cell repertoires in COVID-19. Generated by immunoSEQ multiplex PCR, the TCRdb table keeps only in-frame clones and is missing some. The sample yields a few hundred thousand clones, 85% to 90% seen once. The sequence was collected from a woman aged 18-29 years with acute COVID-19. The sequencing sample was made of PBMCs or T cells enriched from blood (not recorded which).

The CDR3 loop reads CASSGTTGVGYTF. CDR3 nucleotides: TGTGCCAGCAGCGGAACGACAGGGGTTGGCTACACCTTC. The chain recombines TRBV7-9 with TRBJ1-2; the match to TRBD1 covers 8 bases. V was pared by 5 bases and J by 7 bases, with 6 bases of the junction left unmatched. Looked up from germline, CDR1 is SEHNR and CDR2 is FQNEAQ (reference sequence). The CDR3 sequence is 13 residues long.